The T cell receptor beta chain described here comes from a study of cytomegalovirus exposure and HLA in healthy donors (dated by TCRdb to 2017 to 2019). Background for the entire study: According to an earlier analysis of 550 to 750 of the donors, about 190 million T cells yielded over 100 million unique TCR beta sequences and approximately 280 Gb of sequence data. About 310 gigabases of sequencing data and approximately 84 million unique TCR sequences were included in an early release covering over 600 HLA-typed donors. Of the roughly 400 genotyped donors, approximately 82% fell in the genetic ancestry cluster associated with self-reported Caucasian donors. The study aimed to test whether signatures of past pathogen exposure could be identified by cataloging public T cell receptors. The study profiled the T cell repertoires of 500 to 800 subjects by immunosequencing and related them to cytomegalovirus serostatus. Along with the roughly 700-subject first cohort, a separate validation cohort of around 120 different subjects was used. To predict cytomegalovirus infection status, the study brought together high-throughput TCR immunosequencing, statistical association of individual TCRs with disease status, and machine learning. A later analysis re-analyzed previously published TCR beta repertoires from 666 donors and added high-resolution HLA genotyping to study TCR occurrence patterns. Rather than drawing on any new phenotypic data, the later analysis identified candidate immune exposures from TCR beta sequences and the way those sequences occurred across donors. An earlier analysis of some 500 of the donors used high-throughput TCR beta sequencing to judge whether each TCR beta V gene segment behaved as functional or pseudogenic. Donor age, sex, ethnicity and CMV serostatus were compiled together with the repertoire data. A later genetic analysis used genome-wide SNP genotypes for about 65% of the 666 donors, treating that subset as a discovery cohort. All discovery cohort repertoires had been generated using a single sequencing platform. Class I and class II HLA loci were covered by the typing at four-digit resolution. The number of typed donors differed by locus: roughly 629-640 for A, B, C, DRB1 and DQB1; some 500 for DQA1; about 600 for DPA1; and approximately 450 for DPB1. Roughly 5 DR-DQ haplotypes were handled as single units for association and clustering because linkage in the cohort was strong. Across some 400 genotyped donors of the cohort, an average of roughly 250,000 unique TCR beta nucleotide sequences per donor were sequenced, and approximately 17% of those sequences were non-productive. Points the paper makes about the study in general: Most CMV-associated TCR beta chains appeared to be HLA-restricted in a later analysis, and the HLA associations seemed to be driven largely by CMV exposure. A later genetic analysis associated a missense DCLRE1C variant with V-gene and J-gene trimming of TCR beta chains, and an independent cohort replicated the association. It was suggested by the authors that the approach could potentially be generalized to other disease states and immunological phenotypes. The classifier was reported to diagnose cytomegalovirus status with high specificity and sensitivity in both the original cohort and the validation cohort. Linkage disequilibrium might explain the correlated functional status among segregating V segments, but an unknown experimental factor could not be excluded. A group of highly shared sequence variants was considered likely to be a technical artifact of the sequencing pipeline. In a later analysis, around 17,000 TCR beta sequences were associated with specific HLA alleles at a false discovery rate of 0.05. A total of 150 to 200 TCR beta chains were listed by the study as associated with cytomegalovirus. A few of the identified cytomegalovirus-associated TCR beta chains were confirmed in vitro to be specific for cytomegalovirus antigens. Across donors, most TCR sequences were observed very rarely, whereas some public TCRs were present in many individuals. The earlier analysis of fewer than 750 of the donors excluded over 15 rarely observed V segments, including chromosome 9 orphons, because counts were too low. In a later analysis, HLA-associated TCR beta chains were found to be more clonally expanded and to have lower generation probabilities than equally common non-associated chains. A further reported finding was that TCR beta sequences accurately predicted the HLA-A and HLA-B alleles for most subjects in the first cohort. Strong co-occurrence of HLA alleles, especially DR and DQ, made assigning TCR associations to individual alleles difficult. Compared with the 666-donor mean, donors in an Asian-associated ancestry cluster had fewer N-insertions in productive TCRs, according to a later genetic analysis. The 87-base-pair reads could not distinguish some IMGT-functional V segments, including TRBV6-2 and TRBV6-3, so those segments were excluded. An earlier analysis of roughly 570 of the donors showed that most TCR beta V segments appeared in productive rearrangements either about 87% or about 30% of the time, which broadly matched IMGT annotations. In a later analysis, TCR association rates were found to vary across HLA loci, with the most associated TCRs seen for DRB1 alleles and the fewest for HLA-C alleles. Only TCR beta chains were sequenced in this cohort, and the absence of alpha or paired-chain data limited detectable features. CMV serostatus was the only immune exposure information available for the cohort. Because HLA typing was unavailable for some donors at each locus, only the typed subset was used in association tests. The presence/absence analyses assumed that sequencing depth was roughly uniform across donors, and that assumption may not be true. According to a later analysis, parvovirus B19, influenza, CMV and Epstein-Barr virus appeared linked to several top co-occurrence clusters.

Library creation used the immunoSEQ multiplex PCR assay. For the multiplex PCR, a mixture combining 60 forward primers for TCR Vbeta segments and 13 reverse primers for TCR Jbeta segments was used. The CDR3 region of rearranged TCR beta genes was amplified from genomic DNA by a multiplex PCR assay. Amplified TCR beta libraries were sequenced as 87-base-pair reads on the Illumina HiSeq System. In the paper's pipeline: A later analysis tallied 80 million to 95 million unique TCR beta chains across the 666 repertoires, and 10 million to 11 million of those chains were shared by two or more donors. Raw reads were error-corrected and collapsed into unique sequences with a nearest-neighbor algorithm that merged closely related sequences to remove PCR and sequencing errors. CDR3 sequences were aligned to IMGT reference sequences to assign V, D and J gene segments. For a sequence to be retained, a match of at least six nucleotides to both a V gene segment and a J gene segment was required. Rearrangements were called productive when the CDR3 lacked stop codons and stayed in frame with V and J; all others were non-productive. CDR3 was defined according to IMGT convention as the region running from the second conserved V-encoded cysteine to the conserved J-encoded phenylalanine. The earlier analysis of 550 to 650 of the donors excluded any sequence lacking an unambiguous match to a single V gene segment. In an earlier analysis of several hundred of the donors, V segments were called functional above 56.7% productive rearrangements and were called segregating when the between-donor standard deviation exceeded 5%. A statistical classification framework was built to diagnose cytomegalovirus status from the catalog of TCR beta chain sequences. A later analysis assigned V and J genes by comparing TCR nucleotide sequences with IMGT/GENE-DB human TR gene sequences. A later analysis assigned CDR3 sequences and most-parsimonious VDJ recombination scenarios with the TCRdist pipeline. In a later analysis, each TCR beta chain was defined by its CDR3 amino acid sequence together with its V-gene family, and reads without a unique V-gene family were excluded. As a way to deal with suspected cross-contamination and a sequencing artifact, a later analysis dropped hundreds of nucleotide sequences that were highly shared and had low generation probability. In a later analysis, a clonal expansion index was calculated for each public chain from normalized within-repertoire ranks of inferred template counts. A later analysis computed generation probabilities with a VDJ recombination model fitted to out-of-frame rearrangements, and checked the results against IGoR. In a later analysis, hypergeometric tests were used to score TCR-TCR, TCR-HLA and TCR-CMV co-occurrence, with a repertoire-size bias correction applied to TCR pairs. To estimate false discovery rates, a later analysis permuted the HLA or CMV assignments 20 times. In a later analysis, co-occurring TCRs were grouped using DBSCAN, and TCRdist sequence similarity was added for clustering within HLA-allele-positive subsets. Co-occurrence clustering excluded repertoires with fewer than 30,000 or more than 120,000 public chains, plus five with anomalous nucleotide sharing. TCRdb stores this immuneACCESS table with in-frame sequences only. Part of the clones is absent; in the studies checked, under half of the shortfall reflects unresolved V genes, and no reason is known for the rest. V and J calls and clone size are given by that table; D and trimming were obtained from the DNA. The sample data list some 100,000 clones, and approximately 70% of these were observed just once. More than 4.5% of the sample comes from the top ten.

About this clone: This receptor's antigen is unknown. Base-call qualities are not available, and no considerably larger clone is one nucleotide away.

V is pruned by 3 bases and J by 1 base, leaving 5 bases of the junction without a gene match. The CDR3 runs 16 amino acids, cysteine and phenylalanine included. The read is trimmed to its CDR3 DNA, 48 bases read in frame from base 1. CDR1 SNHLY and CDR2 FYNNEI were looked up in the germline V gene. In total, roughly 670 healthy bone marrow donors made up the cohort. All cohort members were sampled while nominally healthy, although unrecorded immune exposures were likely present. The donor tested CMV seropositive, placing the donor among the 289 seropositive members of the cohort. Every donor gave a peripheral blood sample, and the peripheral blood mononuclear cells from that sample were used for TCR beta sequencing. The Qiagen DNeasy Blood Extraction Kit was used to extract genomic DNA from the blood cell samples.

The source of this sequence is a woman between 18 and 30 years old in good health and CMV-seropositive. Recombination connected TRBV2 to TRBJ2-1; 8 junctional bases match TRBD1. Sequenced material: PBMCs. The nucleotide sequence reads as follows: TGTGCCAGCAGTGATTCAGGGGGCCCGTCCTACAATGAGCAGTTCTTC. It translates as CASSDSGGPSYNEQFF.